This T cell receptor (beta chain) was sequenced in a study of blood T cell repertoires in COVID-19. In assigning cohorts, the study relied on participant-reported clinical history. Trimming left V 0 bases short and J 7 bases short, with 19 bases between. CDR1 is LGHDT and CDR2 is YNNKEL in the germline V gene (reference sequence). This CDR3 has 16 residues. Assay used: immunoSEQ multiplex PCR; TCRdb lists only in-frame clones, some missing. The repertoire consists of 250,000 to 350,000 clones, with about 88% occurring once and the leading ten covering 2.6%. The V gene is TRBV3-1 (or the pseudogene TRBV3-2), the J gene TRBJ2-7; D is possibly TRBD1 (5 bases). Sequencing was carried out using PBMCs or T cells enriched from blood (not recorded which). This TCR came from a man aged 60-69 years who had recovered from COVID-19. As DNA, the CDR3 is TGTGCCAGCAGCCAAGATAGGTCTTTCCAGGGCAGGGAGCAGTACTTC. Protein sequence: CASSQDRSFQGREQYF.